This T cell receptor (beta chain) appears in the sequencing data of a study of shared clonotypes between healthy human individuals. The wider study: Ranging from 18 to 49 in age, donors were a couple of women and a few men.

Regarding this clone: Different DNA sequences within this sample yield the same CDR3.

Some clones are missing from TCRdb's copy, which holds only in-frame ones; the method was immunoSEQ multiplex PCR. The sample carries some 650,000 clones, roughly 97% recorded once. The CDR3 loop spans 15 amino acids. Unmatched junction bases numbered 3, after V lost 1 base and J lost 4 bases. From germline, CDR1 is SGHNT and CDR2 YYREEE (reference sequence). The receptor's source is a woman between 25 and 40 years old in good health. The sample comprised naive CD4+ T cells sorted from blood. The subset: CD45RA+ positively selected. The chain joins TRBV5-4 to TRBJ2-5, with 11 nucleotides matching TRBD2. CDR3 bases: TGTGCCAGCAGCTTGACTAGCGGGAGTCGAGAGACCCAGTACTTC. Translated: CASSLTSGSRETQYF.